The T cell receptor beta chain under discussion was sequenced for a study of blood T cell repertoires in COVID-19. Study in general: Researchers got acute and convalescent COVID-19 samples from the United States, Italy and Spain. Nucleic acid was either cDNA or gDNA, and it came from T cells, B-cell-depleted T cells, or PBMCs.

In the authors' methods: Quantification of nucleated cells was approximated via reference gene primer amplification. The table came from immunoSEQ multiplex PCR; TCRdb's copy has only in-frame clones and leaves some out. That table supplies the V and J calls and clone size; D and trimming were determined from the DNA. The data contain approximately 280,000 clones, around nine tenths of them singletons. The V end was cut by 8 bases, the J end by 5 bases, with 13 bases between. CDR1 MNHNY and CDR2 SVGAGI come from the germline V gene (reference sequence). The CDR3 has 12 amino acids. The receptor's source is a man between 50 and 59 years old with acute or convalescent COVID-19. The chain uses TRBV6-6 and TRBJ2-7; possible D gene TRBD1, 5 bases. The material sequenced was peripheral blood. The CDR3 here is CASGRVSHEQYF. The CDR3 bases are TGTGCCAGCGGCAGGGTTAGCCACGAGCAGTACTTC.